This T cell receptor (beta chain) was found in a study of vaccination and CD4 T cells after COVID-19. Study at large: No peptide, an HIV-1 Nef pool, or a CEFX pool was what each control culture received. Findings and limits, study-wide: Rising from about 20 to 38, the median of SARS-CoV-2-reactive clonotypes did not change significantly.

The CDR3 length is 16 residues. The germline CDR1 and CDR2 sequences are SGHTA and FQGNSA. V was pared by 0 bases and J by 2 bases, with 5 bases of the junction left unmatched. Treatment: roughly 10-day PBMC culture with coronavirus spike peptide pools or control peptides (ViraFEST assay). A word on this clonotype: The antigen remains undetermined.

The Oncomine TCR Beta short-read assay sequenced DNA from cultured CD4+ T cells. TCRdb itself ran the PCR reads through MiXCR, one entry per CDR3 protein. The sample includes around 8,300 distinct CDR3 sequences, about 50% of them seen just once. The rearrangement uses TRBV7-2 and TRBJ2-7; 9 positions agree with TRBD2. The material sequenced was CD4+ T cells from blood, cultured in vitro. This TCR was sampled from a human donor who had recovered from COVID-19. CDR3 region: CASSLAHGGGAYEQYF. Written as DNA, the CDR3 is TGTGCCAGCAGCTTAGCGCACGGCGGGGGGGCCTACGAGCAGTACTTC.